Described below is a single TCR beta chain sequence and its context. Its antigen is not known. The sample originates from a study of cytomegalovirus exposure and HLA in healthy donors. Germline CDR1 and CDR2: SGHRS and YFSETQ. This CDR3 is built from 14 residues. The germline V and J ends were trimmed by 4 bases and 2 bases, with 10 bases remaining between them. Regarding the study as a whole: Sequencing had likely introduced a cluster of highly shared sequence variants as an artifact. It was approximately 150 TCR beta chains that were listed as cytomegalovirus-associated.

The PCR was carried out with 60 Vbeta primers and 13 Jbeta primers. Sequencing was performed with immunoSEQ multiplex PCR; in TCRdb, only in-frame clones are kept and a portion is missing. The data show about 140,000 clones, 79% seen once. The clonotype was recovered from a man in his late teens or twenties in good health and CMV-seronegative. The V and J genes are TRBV5-1 and TRBJ2-1; D is perhaps TRBD1 (6 bases). Sequenced: PBMCs. CDR3 nucleotides: TGCGCCAGCAGCCTCCGGGACACCTACAATGAGCAGTTCTTC. Translated, it gives CASSLRDTYNEQFF.